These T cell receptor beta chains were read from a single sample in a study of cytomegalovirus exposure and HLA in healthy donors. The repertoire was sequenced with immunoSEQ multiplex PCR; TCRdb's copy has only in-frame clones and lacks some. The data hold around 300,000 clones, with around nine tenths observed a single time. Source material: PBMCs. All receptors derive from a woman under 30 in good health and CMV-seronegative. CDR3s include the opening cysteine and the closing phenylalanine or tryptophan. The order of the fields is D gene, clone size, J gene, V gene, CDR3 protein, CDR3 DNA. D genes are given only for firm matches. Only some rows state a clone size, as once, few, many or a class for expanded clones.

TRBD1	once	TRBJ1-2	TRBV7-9	CASSAPGQTFYGYTF	TGTGCCAGCAGCGCCCCGGGACAGACCTTCTATGGCTACACCTTC
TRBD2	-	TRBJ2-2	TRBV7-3	CASSLTGGTGELFF	TGTGCCAGCAGCTTAACGGGGGGGACCGGGGAGCTGTTTTTT
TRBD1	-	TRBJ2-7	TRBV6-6	CASRQPGQSYEQYF	TGTGCCAGCAGACAACCGGGACAGTCCTACGAGCAGTACTTC
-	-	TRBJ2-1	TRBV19	CASSISLSYNEQFF	TGTGCCAGTAGTATATCCCTCTCCTACAATGAGCAGTTCTTC
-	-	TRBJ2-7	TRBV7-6	CASSLGSGVGTYEQYF	TGTGCCAGCAGCTTAGGTTCGGGGGTCGGAACCTACGAGCAGTACTTC
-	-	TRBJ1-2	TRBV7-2	CASSTYLRDGQEEGGYTF	TGTGCCAGCAGCACCTATCTACGTGACGGACAAGAGGAGGGTGGCTACACCTTC
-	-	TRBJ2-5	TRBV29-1	CSARARERETQYF	TGCAGCGCCCGGGCGAGGGAGAGAGAGACCCAGTACTTC
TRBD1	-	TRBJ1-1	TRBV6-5	CASSYSGTVTEAFF	TGTGCCAGCAGTTACTCGGGGACAGTCACTGAAGCTTTCTTT
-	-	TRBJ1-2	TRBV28	CASQGFWGRGDYGYTF	TGTGCCAGCCAGGGATTCTGGGGGCGCGGAGACTATGGCTACACCTTC
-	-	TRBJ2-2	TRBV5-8	CASSYTQGAGELFF	TGTGCCAGCAGCTATACCCAAGGGGCCGGGGAGCTGTTTTTT
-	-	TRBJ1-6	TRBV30	CAWSPRSSYNSPLHF	TGTGCCTGGAGTCCCCGTAGCTCCTATAATTCACCCCTCCACTTT
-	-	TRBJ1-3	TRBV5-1	CASSFASDFGNTIYF	TGCGCCAGCAGCTTTGCTTCGGACTTTGGAAACACCATATATTTT
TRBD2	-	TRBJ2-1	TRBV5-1	CASSLAGGGNEQFF	TGCGCCAGCAGCTTGGCGGGAGGGGGGAATGAGCAGTTCTTC
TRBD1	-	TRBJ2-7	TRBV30	CAWSPIQGLNYEQYF	TGTGCCTGGAGTCCCATACAGGGGCTGAACTACGAGCAGTACTTC
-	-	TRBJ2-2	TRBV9	CASSVGRFSRETGELFF	TGTGCCAGCAGCGTAGGACGATTTAGCAGAGAAACCGGGGAGCTGTTTTTT
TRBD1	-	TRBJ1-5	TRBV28	CASSPTGGSYNQPQHF	TGTGCCAGCAGTCCGACAGGGGGCAGCTATAATCAGCCCCAGCATTTT
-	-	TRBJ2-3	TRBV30	CAWSGGGPDTQYF	TGTGCCTGGAGTGGAGGAGGTCCAGATACGCAGTATTTT
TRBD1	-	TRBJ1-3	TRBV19	CATEKEGRGPGNTIYF	TGTGCCACCGAGAAAGAGGGCAGGGGGCCTGGAAACACCATATATTTT
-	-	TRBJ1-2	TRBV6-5	CASSYMAGGYTF	TGTGCCAGCAGTTACATGGCAGGCGGCTACACCTTC
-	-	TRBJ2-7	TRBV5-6	CASSYSSYEQYF	TGTGCCAGCAGCTATAGCTCCTACGAGCAGTACTTC
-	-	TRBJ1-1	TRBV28	CASCGQMNTEAFF	TGTGCCAGTTGTGGGCAGATGAACACTGAAGCTTTCTTT
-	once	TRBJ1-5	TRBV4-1	CASSQGGDYSNQPQHF	TGCGCCAGCAGCCAAGGGGGGGATTATAGCAATCAGCCCCAGCATTTT
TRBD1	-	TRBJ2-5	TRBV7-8	CASSRDGTGWETQYF	TGTGCCAGCAGTCGCGACGGGACAGGGTGGGAGACCCAGTACTTC
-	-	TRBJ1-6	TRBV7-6	CASSPKLNSPLHF	TGTGCCAGCAGTCCCAAACTTAATTCACCCCTCCACTTT
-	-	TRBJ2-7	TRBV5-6	CASSILSGEQYF	TGTGCCAGCAGCATCCTATCAGGGGAGCAGTACTTC
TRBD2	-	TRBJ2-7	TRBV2	CASSPWDYPTYEQYF	TGTGCCAGCAGTCCTTGGGACTACCCCACCTACGAGCAGTACTTC
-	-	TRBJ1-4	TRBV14	CASSHRMGTNEKLFF	TGTGCCAGCAGCCACAGGATGGGAACTAATGAAAAACTGTTTTTT
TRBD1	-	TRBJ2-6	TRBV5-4	CASSRKQGAFAGANVLTF	TGTGCCAGCAGCCGGAAACAGGGGGCTTTTGCTGGGGCCAACGTCCTGACTTTC
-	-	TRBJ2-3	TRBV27	CASGQDYLTDTQYF	TGTGCCAGCGGTCAGGACTACCTCACAGATACGCAGTATTTT
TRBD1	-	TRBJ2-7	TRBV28	CASSWDRSRAYEQYF	TGTGCCAGCAGTTGGGACAGATCGAGAGCCTACGAGCAGTACTTC
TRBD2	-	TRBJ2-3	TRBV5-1	CASSLTSGSSPDTQYF	TGCGCCAGCAGCTTGACTAGCGGGAGTTCACCAGATACGCAGTATTTT
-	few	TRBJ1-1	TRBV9	CASSVDGADTEAFF	TGTGCCAGCAGCGTAGATGGGGCGGACACTGAAGCTTTCTTT
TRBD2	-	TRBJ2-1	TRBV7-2	CASSAGASGSINEQFF	TGTGCCAGCAGCGCCGGGGCTAGCGGGAGTATAAATGAGCAGTTCTTC
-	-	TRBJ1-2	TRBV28	CASSFLSYRELGYTF	TGTGCCAGCAGTTTCCTATCGTACAGGGAGCTCGGCTACACCTTC
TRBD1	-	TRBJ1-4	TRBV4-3	CASSPDRGKVRVIEKLFF	TGCGCCAGCAGCCCAGACAGGGGAAAGGTTCGGGTTATTGAAAAACTGTTTTTT
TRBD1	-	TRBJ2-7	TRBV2	CASSAGQSYEQYF	TGTGCCAGCAGTGCGGGACAGAGCTACGAGCAGTACTTC
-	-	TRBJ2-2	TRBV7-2	CATHLGGAIGELFF	TGTGCCACCCACTTAGGGGGGGCCATCGGGGAGCTGTTTTTT
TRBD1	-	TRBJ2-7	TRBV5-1	CASSLRTGGAIVYEQYF	TGCGCCAGCAGCTTGAGGACAGGGGGCGCAATTGTGTACGAGCAGTACTTC
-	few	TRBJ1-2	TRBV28	CASSLAGHGYTF	TGTGCCAGCAGTTTGGCAGGGCATGGCTACACCTTC
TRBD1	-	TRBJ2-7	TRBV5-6	CASSPYPRGRYEQYF	TGTGCCAGCAGTCCCTACCCCAGGGGGCGATACGAGCAGTACTTC
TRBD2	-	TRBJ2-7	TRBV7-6	CASSSPTSGSPYEQYF	TGTGCCAGCAGCTCCCCGACTAGCGGGAGCCCCTACGAGCAGTACTTC
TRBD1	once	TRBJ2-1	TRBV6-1	CASCGTGGLRHNEQFF	TGTGCCAGCTGTGGAACAGGGGGCTTACGCCACAATGAGCAGTTCTTC
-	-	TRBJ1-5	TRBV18	CASSPQAGYHQPQHF	TGTGCCAGCTCTCCCCAGGCAGGGTACCATCAGCCCCAGCATTTT
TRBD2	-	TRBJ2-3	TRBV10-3	CATRTSGIPNSDTDTQYF	TGTGCCACAAGGACTAGCGGGATCCCCAACTCTGACACAGATACGCAGTATTTT
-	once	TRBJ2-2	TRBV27	CASSFAGPRELFF	TGTGCCAGCAGTTTTGCGGGGCCCAGGGAGCTGTTTTTT
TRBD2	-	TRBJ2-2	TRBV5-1	CASSQGTSLNTGELFF	TGCGCCAGCAGCCAAGGGACTAGCCTGAACACCGGGGAGCTGTTTTTT
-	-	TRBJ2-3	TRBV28	CASIPWGVDTQYF	TGTGCCAGCATCCCGTGGGGGGTGGATACGCAGTATTTT
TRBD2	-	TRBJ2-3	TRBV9	CASSEGLAASTDTQYF	TGTGCCAGCAGCGAGGGACTAGCTGCTAGCACAGATACGCAGTATTTT
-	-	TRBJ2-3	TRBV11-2	CASSSGPMSTDTQYF	TGTGCCAGCAGCTCGGGTCCTATGAGCACAGATACGCAGTATTTT
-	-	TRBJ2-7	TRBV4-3	CASSQVRGTYEQYF	TGCGCCAGCAGCCAAGTTCGCGGGACCTACGAGCAGTACTTC
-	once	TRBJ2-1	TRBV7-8	CASSLTMDYSSYNEQFF	TGTGCCAGCAGCCTCACAATGGACTATAGCTCCTACAATGAGCAGTTCTTC
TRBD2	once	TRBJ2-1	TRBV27	CASSPWSSGDYYNEQFF	TGTGCCAGCAGCCCCTGGTCTAGCGGGGATTACTACAATGAGCAGTTCTTC
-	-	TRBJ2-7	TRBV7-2	CASSLSSYEQYF	TGTGCCAGCAGCTTATCTTCTTACGAGCAGTACTTC
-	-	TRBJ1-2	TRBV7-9	CASSLARTGYTF	TGTGCCAGCAGCTTAGCGAGAACCGGCTACACCTTC
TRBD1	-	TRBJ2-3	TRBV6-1	CASTRGRGQGDTQYF	TGTGCCAGCACCCGGGGCAGGGGGCAGGGAGATACGCAGTATTTT
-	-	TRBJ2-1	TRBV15	CATSRDPEGQFF	TGTGCCACCAGCAGAGACCCCGAGGGGCAGTTCTTC
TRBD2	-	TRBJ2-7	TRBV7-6	CASSLDVGAGGTYEQYF	TGTGCCAGCAGCTTAGATGTAGGAGCGGGAGGGACCTACGAGCAGTACTTC
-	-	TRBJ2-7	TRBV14	CASSQLGAPGYEQYF	TGTGCCAGCAGCCAGCTAGGGGCTCCCGGGTACGAGCAGTACTTC
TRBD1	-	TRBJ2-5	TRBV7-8	CASSPRDRGQETQYF	TGTGCCAGCAGCCCCAGGGACAGGGGCCAAGAGACCCAGTACTTC
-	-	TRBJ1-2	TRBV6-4	CASSDSVGTGGYTF	TGTGCCAGCAGTGATTCTGTGGGAACAGGGGGCTACACCTTC